Included here is one TCR beta chain sequence, with context. Other DNA sequences of this sample code for an identical CDR3. The record originates from a study of control samples from healthy donors and cancer patients. Libraries were prepared by immunoSEQ multiplex PCR; TCRdb keeps only in-frame clonotypes and omits some of them. The data show roughly 450,000 clones, with 90% seen just once and 5% to 7% held by the top ten. CDR1 GTSNPN and CDR2 SVGIG come from the germline V gene (reference sequence). Trimming took off 0 bases at V and 1 base at J, with 9 bases between the two ends. The CDR3 consists of 14 residues.

The source of this sequence is a man in his forties or fifties with head and neck cancer. Material: PBMCs. This chain joins TRBV30 and TRBJ1-2, with D unclear. The CDR3: CAWSVGGLNYGYTF. The CDR3 DNA sequence: TGTGCCTGGAGTGTAGGAGGACTTAACTATGGCTACACCTTC.